The 21 T cell receptor beta chains below all came from one sample that was sequenced in a study of molecular identifiers for immune sequencing clone quantification. TCRdb fed the PCR reads into MiXCR, producing one record per CDR3 protein. The repertoire holds hundreds of thousands of distinct CDR3 sequences, 25% seen once, with about 0.78% in the top ten. The sequencing input was naive CD8+ T cells from blood, with Jurkat cell RNA spiked in. Subset of the sample: FACS-sorted CD8+CD4-CCR7+CD45RA+ naive T cells. The receptor source for this set is a human donor in good health. Some libraries in this study had Jurkat cell RNA spiked in.

The J gene is TRBJ2-6, the V gene TRBV28; D is unclear. Trimming stripped 5 bases from V and 2 bases from J, with 10 bases between. Germline-derived CDR1 and CDR2 are MDHEN and SYDVKM. The CDR3 contains 15 residues. As DNA, the CDR3 is TGTGCCAGCAGTCCCCGGTACACTGGGGCCAACGTCCTGACTTTC. The encoded protein is CASSPRYTGANVLTF.

The rearrangement links TRBV4-3 to TRBJ1-5, with TRBD1 as a possible D gene (5 bases). The CDR3 has 15 residues. Germline V gene data show CDR1 as LGHNA and CDR2 as YSLEER. Trimming took 0 bases from V and 6 from J, leaving 12 bases between them. The CDR3 region has the DNA TGCGCCAGCAGCCAAGAATCCCAGGGAGGTCAGCCCCAGCATTTT. Translated, it gives CASSQESQGGQPQHF.

This clonotype appeared many times. The V and J genes are TRBV9 and TRBJ1-2, with 7 positions matching TRBD1. Germline V gene data show CDR1 as SGDLS and CDR2 as YYNGEE. The CDR3 contains 14 residues. After removal of 0 bases from V and 3 bases from J, the junction contained 2 bases not matched to a gene. The CDR3 reads CASSVGQGDYGYTF. The DNA of the CDR3 is TGTGCCAGCAGCGTAGGACAGGGAGACTATGGCTACACCTTC.

The genes are TRBV28 and TRBJ2-1, with TRBD1 as a possible D gene (7 bases). Germline V gene data show CDR1 as MDHEN and CDR2 as SYDVKM. Trimming cost V 3 bases and J 6 bases, with 12 bases left between them. CDR3 length equals 14 residues. CDR3 sequence: CASSFSGGINEQFF. The CDR3 bases are TGTGCCAGCAGTTTTTCAGGGGGGATCAATGAGCAGTTCTTC.

CDR3 in amino acids: CASSIGRGTYNEQFF. The CDR3 nucleotides read TGTGCCAGTAGTATAGGCAGAGGTACCTACAATGAGCAGTTCTTC. The chain employs TRBV19 and TRBJ2-1; D call uncertain. Per germline, CDR1 LNHDA and CDR2 SQIVND (reference sequence). The V and J ends lost 1 base and 2 bases respectively, with 9 bases between them. The CDR3 has 15 amino acids. Combining the CDR3 with reference TRBV19 and TRBJ2-1 gives the whole variable domain DGGITQSPKYLFRKEGQNVTLSCEQNLNHDAMYWYRQDPGQGLRLIYYSQIVNDFQKGDIAEGYSVSREKKESFPLTVTSAQKNPTAFYLCASSIGRGTYNEQFFGPGTRLTVL.

This clonotype came up many times. The J gene is TRBJ1-5, the V gene TRBV6-6; D unclear. V lost 4 bases and J 0 bases, leaving 4 bases between the germline ends. Germline CDR1 reads MNHNY; CDR2 reads SVGAGI (reference sequence). This CDR3 is 13 amino acids long. This CDR3 reads CASSFYSNQPQHF. The CDR3 DNA reads TGTGCCAGCAGTTTCTATAGCAATCAGCCCCAGCATTTT.

As concerns this clonotype: This sequence may be a read error, since a much larger clone differs from it by one base. The chain links TRBV12-3 or TRBV12-4 to TRBJ1-1; D remains ambiguous. The CDR3 has 14 amino acids. Trimming removed 5 bases from V and 4 bases from J, with 14 bases in between. CDR3 coding DNA: TGTGCCAGCAGTGTGGCGCCCCGGGGCACTGAAGCTTTCTTT. It codes for CASSVAPRGTEAFF.

This clonotype turned up a few times. The J gene is TRBJ2-2, the V gene TRBV9; 11 nucleotides agree with TRBD1. From germline, CDR1 is SGDLS and CDR2 YYNGEE. Trimming cost V 2 bases and J 0 bases; bases outside gene matches: 6. The CDR3 has 18 residues. CDR3 DNA sequence: TGTGCCAGCAGCGTCGGACAGGGGGCCGACTCGAACACCGGGGAGCTGTTTTTT. Translation: CASSVGQGADSNTGELFF.

This clonotype has just one count. A much larger clone differs by one base, so this may be a read error. This CDR3 reads CASSPSAREQFF. The CDR3 DNA sequence: TGTGCCAGCAGCCCTTCTGCCCGGGAGCAGTTCTTC. This chain links TRBV7-6 with TRBJ2-1; unclear D gene. CDR3 length: 12 amino acids. Germline CDR1 and CDR2: SGHVS and FNYEAQ. Trimming stripped 5 bases from V and 10 bases from J, with 12 bases between.

In its sample, this clonotype was seen once. This may stem from a read error, because a much larger clone lies one nucleotide away. The rearrangement links TRBV13 to TRBJ2-7; D is unresolved. CDR1 and CDR2 from the germline V gene are PRHDT and FYEKMQ (reference sequence). There are 14 residues in the CDR3. The CDR3 is CASSPGPGEYEQNF. CDR3 DNA: TGTGCCAGCAGCCCTGGGCCAGGAGAATACGAGCAGAACTTC.

The genes are TRBV30 and TRBJ1-1; 7 bases match TRBD1. The CDR3 runs to 15 residues. Germline V gene data show CDR1 as GTSNPN and CDR2 as SVGIG (reference sequence). The V gene end was trimmed by 2 bases and the J gene end by 6 bases; junction bases not matched to a gene: 12. The CDR3 spells CAWSIRDRVIPEAFF. CDR3 nucleotide sequence: TGTGCCTGGAGTATACGAGACAGGGTTATCCCTGAAGCTTTCTTT.

There are many counts of this clonotype. J is TRBJ2-7 and V is TRBV30, with D perhaps matching TRBD1 (6 bases). Germline CDR1 and CDR2: GTSNPN and SVGIG (reference sequence). V was trimmed by 3 bases and J by 3 bases, leaving 15 bases between them. The CDR3 consists of 14 residues. CDR3 sequence (DNA): TGTGCCTGGAGCCCGACAGGATTAAACTACGAGCAGTACTTC. Its protein product is CAWSPTGLNYEQYF.

The genes are TRBV2 and TRBJ2-7, with 15 positions matching TRBD2. Germline V gene lookup returns CDR1 SNHLY and CDR2 FYNNEI. The CDR3 runs 16 residues. J was trimmed by 2 bases and V by 6 bases; bases with no gene match: 5. The CDR3 DNA reads TGTGCCAGCAGGGGACTAGCGGGGGGCGCGACCTACGAGCAGTACTTC. Amino acid sequence: CASRGLAGGATYEQYF.

Of note for this clonotype: A read error is possible here, since a much larger clone lies one base away. V is TRBV2 and J is TRBJ2-5; 13 bases fit TRBD2. CDR3 length: 18 residues. The germline V gene has CDR1 SNHLY and CDR2 FYNNEI. CDR3 sequence: CASSNSPGLAGEQGTQYF. Here the CDR3 DNA reads TGTGCCAGCAGTAACAGCCCCGGACTAGCGGGGGAGCAAGGGACCCAGTACTTC.

As DNA, the CDR3 is TGTGCCAGTAGTATAGGAGGGGTGGTCAAAAACATTCAGTACTTC. It translates to CASSIGGVVKNIQYF. J is TRBJ2-4 and V is TRBV19; D may match TRBD1 or TRBD2 (5 bases each). Per the germline V gene, CDR1 is LNHDA and CDR2 is SQIVND (reference sequence). CDR3 length: 15 amino acids. Between the trimmed V and J ends, which lost 1 base and 3 bases, there was a span of 10 bases. The whole variable domain, remainder taken from reference TRBV19 and TRBJ2-4, is DGGITQSPKYLFRKEGQNVTLSCEQNLNHDAMYWYRQDPGQGLRLIYYSQIVNDFQKGDIAEGYSVSREKKESFPLTVTSAQKNPTAFYLCASSIGGVVKNIQYFGAGTRLSVL.

CDR3 DNA sequence: TGTGCCAGCATCGACCTTTCGAGCTCCTATAATTCACCCCTCCACTTT. The encoded protein is CASIDLSSSYNSPLHF. V gene TRBV28 combines with J gene TRBJ1-6, with no clear D. Germline lookup yields CDR1 MDHEN and CDR2 SYDVKM. There are 16 residues in the CDR3. Trimming took off 7 bases at V and 0 bases at J, with 13 bases between the two ends.

In its sample, this clonotype was seen many times. The chain couples TRBV9 to TRBJ1-1, with D tentatively TRBD1 (5 bases). Per the germline V gene, CDR1 is SGDLS and CDR2 is YYNGEE. The CDR3 spans 14 residues. V lost 3 bases and J 0 bases, leaving 9 bases between the germline ends. In nucleotides, the CDR3 is TGTGCCAGCAGCGGGGGACCGTTGAACACTGAAGCTTTCTTT. Translation gives CASSGGPLNTEAFF.

This clonotype was picked up many times. The chain carries TRBV9 and TRBJ2-2; TRBD1 matches at 8 bases. CDR3 length: 15 amino acids. CDR1 SGDLS and CDR2 YYNGEE come from the germline V gene. J was trimmed by 1 base and V by 3 bases; bases with no gene match: 2. The CDR3: CASSAGTGNTGELFF. The DNA of the CDR3 is TGTGCCAGCAGCGCTGGGACAGGGAACACCGGGGAGCTGTTTTTT.

This clonotype showed up many times. Here the CDR3 reads CASSLATVAGADTQYF. CDR3 bases: TGTGCCAGCAGCTTGGCCACGGTAGCGGGAGCAGATACGCAGTATTTT. This rearrangement joins TRBV5-4 to TRBJ2-3; 9 positions match TRBD2. The germline CDR1 and CDR2 sequences are SGHNT and YYREEE (reference sequence). This CDR3 spans 16 amino acids. V lost 0 bases to trimming and J lost 4 bases; unmatched junction nucleotides: 6.

This clonotype was observed a handful of times. The CDR3 sequence: CASSLGRGGLYEQYF. In DNA, the CDR3 is TGTGCCAGCAGTTTGGGGCGGGGGGGCCTCTACGAGCAGTACTTC. The J gene is TRBJ2-7, the V gene TRBV27; 9 bases align to TRBD2. The CDR3 extends over 15 amino acids. V trimming: 3 bases; J trimming: 3 bases; junction bases outside the gene matches: 6. Germline assignment: CDR1 MNHEY and CDR2 SMNVEV (reference sequence).

On this clonotype itself: A much bigger clone sits one base away, suggesting this may be a read error. V is TRBV5-1 and J is TRBJ1-1, with 7 bases identical to TRBD1. There are 18 residues in the CDR3. J lost 7 bases, V lost 1 base, and 19 bases had no gene match. Germline CDR1 SGHRS, CDR2 YFSETQ. CDR3 region: CASSLTPSSRGGFDEAFF. CDR3 DNA: TGCGCCAGCAGCTTGACGCCTTCTAGCAGGGGGGGTTTTGATGAAGCTTTCTTT.